This T cell receptor beta chain was sequenced during a study of CD8+CD57+ T cells in acquired aplastic anemia. This clonotype turned up a few times. Investigators profiled TCR beta VDJ and CDR3 from genomic DNA template. TCRdb itself ran the reads through MiXCR, one entry per CDR3 protein. The table includes 120,000 or so distinct CDR3 sequences, approximately 41% detected once. Germline CDR1 and CDR2: SGHAT and FQNNGV. The CDR3 runs 17 residues. V lost 5 bases, J lost 0 bases, and 14 bases lay in between. Sequenced patients had shown CD8+CD57+ cell expansion by flow cytometry. The sequence derives from a human donor with aplastic anemia. The chain combines TRBV11-2 with TRBJ1-6; D is undetermined. The specimen sequenced was sorted CD4+, CD8+, or CD8+CD57+ T cells (not recorded which) from PBMCs. This CDR3 is CASSGPDRSSYNSPLHF. The CDR3 DNA is TGTGCCAGCAGCGGCCCTGACCGGAGCTCCTATAATTCACCCCTCCACTTT. Full variable domain (outside the CDR3, taken from reference TRBV11-2 and TRBJ1-6): EAGVAQSPRYKIIEKRQSVAFWCNPISGHATLYWYQQILGQGPKLLIQFQNNGVVDDSQLPKDRFSAERLKGVDSTLKIQPAKLEDSAVYLCASSGPDRSSYNSPLHFGNGTRLTVT.